The 16 T cell receptor beta chains below come from one sample, sequenced in a study of T cell repertoires in cytomegalovirus infection. TCRdb used MiXCR to reprocess the reads, holding one entry per CDR3 protein. Of some 680,000 distinct CDR3 sequences detected, 35% to 45% appear once; the ten largest clones hold 2.5% to 3.5%. Sequencing was performed on PBMCs. The receptor source for this set is a human donor in good health (CMV status not recorded). Some clones in this sample may be carry-over from other donors' samples.

The chain uses TRBV12-3 or TRBV12-4 and TRBJ2-2; no firm D call. The CDR3 sequence is 11 residues long. Trimming took off 7 bases at V and 7 bases at J, with 7 bases between the two ends. This CDR3 is CASTFIGELFF. For the CDR3, the DNA is TGTGCCAGCACTTTCATCGGGGAGCTGTTTTTT.

This clonotype was seen at least ten times. This chain links TRBV28 with TRBJ1-2, with D tentatively TRBD1 (6 bases). V was trimmed by 4 bases and J by 8 bases, leaving 17 bases between them. Germline V CDR1 and CDR2: MDHEN, SYDVKM. The length of the CDR3 is 14 residues. CDR3 sequence reads: CASSSPGALWGYTF. In DNA, the CDR3 is TGTGCCAGCAGTTCCCCGGGGGCTTTGTGGGGCTACACCTTC.

This clonotype turned up a few times. The chain recombines TRBV7-9 with TRBJ2-7; D is uncertain. V was trimmed by 4 bases and J by 5 bases, leaving 18 bases between them. This CDR3 spans 15 amino acids. Germline-derived CDR1 and CDR2 are SEHNR and FQNEAQ (reference sequence). The CDR3 DNA sequence: TGTGCCAGCAGCTCCACCCACCCAAACGGCAACGAGCAGTACTTC. It yields the protein CASSSTHPNGNEQYF.

This clonotype was seen at least ten times. The J gene is TRBJ2-7, the V gene TRBV28; TRBD2 might be the D (5 bases). The V end was cut by 6 bases, the J end by 3 bases, with 9 bases between. Germline CDR1 is MDHEN and CDR2 is SYDVKM. The CDR3 totals 12 residues. CDR3 sequence (DNA): TGTGCCAGCAGCTTAGAGGGCTACGAGCAGTACTTC. Translation gives CASSLEGYEQYF.

This clonotype was detected ten times or more. CDR3 protein: CAISELSLARSTDTQYF. In DNA, the CDR3 is TGTGCCATCAGTGAGTTATCGCTAGCGAGGAGCACAGATACGCAGTATTTT. The chain has TRBV10-3 and TRBJ2-3, with a tentative D call TRBD2 (6 bases). Germline CDR1 reads ENHRY; CDR2 reads SYGVKD. The CDR3 runs 17 residues. The germline V and J ends were trimmed by 1 base and 0 bases, with 14 bases remaining between them.

This clonotype appeared many times. The rearrangement joins TRBV28 to TRBJ1-4; D is ambiguous. Germline CDR1 and CDR2: MDHEN and SYDVKM. This CDR3 is built from 15 residues. V dropped 7 bases and J dropped 5 bases, with 17 bases sitting between them. CDR3 in amino acids: CASIKNRQENEKLFF. The CDR3 nucleotides read TGTGCCAGCATAAAGAATAGGCAGGAAAATGAAAAACTGTTTTTT.

Note on this clonotype: The conserved final phenylalanine or tryptophan is absent from the CDR3, which likely points to a read error. The chain combines TRBV28 with TRBJ2-3; D is perhaps TRBD2 (6 bases). Germline CDR1 MDHEN, CDR2 SYDVKM. The germline V and J ends were trimmed by 6 bases and 3 bases, with 22 bases remaining between them. The CDR3 is made up of 17 amino acids. CDR3 amino acids: CASSLLQGGGRTDTQYL. CDR3 coding DNA: TGTGCCAGCAGCCTCCTTCAAGGAGGTGGGAGGACAGATACGCAGTATTTG.

The chain uses TRBV4-2 and TRBJ1-1; no definite D call. Germline CDR1 and CDR2: LGHNA and YNFKEQ. The length of the CDR3 is 13 residues. V was trimmed by 8 bases and J by 1 base, leaving 11 bases between them. CDR3 in DNA: TGTGCCAGCCACGCCCAGGAGAACACTGAAGCTTTCTTT. Its protein product is CASHAQENTEAFF.

V gene TRBV11-1 combines with J gene TRBJ2-7, with D unresolved. CDR1 and CDR2 from the germline V gene are SGHAT and FQDESV (reference sequence). The CDR3 loop spans 15 amino acids. The V and J ends lost 5 bases and 3 bases respectively, with 17 bases between them. The CDR3 DNA follows: TGTGCCAGCAGCCCCGGCAGAGGAACCTACTACGAGCAGTACTTC. Amino acid sequence: CASSPGRGTYYEQYF. Full variable domain (missing parts from reference TRBV11-1 and TRBJ2-7): EAEVAQSPRYKITEKSQAVAFWCDPISGHATLYWYRQILGQGPELLVQFQDESVVDDSQLPKDRFSAERLKGVDSTLKIQPAELGDSAMYLCASSPGRGTYYEQYFGPGTRLTVT.

This clonotype has more than one count but fewer than ten. This chain connects TRBV7-9 to TRBJ2-1; possibly TRBD2 for D (6 bases). The V end was cut by 4 bases, the J end by 4 bases, with 11 bases between. CDR1 and CDR2 (germline): SEHNR, FQNEAQ (reference sequence). The CDR3 runs 14 residues. CDR3 in DNA: TGTGCCAGCAGCTGGGGGGAGGTGTACAATGAGCAGTTCTTC. It specifies CASSWGEVYNEQFF.

The J gene is TRBJ2-7, the V gene TRBV10-3; 7 nucleotides align to TRBD2. This CDR3 is built from 14 residues. Germline loops: CDR1 ENHRY, CDR2 SYGVKD. Unmatched junction bases numbered 7, after V lost 3 bases and J lost 5 bases. CDR3 sequence reads: CAISESGLHNEQYF. CDR3 DNA: TGTGCCATCAGTGAATCGGGACTACACAACGAGCAGTACTTC.

The gene calls are TRBV7-6 and TRBJ2-3, with D possibly being TRBD1 (7 bases). V lost 5 bases, J lost 2 bases, and 14 bases lay in between. The CDR3 covers 15 residues. The germline V gene has CDR1 SGHVS and CDR2 FNYEAQ. The CDR3 DNA reads as TGTGCCAGCAGCCCAGGGGGGACAGACACAGATACGCAGTATTTT. This encodes CASSPGGTDTDTQYF.

The chain combines TRBV7-8 with TRBJ2-5, with D tentatively TRBD2 (7 bases). This CDR3 spans 15 amino acids. The germline V and J ends were trimmed by 4 bases and 4 bases, with 16 bases remaining between them. Germline CDR1 and CDR2: SGHVS and FQNEAQ. For the CDR3, the DNA is TGTGCCAGCAGCTCCAGTGGGGGGGCAGGAGAGACCCAGTACTTC. This encodes CASSSSGGAGETQYF.

The V and J genes are TRBV12-3 or TRBV12-4 and TRBJ2-7; D may be TRBD2 (6 bases). V gave up 2 bases and J gave up 2 bases, with 16 bases separating them. CDR3 length: 16 residues. CDR3: CASSLFAGRAAYEQYF. CDR3 nucleotides: TGTGCCAGCAGTTTATTTGCGGGACGAGCTGCCTACGAGCAGTACTTC.

Concerning this clonotype itself: One end of the junction varies from germline; a read error may be responsible. This chain joins TRBV12-3 or TRBV12-4 and TRBJ1-4; maybe TRBD1 (6 bases). This CDR3 spans 12 amino acids. In nucleotides, the CDR3 is TGTTCCAGCAGAGCAGGGGCCGAAAAACTGTTTTTT. Its translation: CSSRAGAEKLFF.

The V call is TRBV10-3, the J call TRBJ2-7; D unresolved. The CDR3 has 12 residues. Germline loops: CDR1 ENHRY, CDR2 SYGVKD. Trimming removed 10 bases at V and 5 bases at J, with 15 bases between. CDR3 nucleotide sequence: TGTGCCACCAGCCCCCTTAGGGACGAGCAGTACTTC. The encoded protein is CATSPLRDEQYF.